This entry describes one TCR beta chain. This clone was seen a single time. Its binding antigen is unknown. No base qualities exist here, and no much larger clone lies one base off it. The method behind the library was the immunoSEQ multiplex PCR assay. A mixture of 60 forward primers for TCR Vbeta segments and 13 reverse primers for TCR Jbeta segments was used in the multiplex PCR. Amplification of the CDR3 region of rearranged TCR beta genes was performed with a multiplex PCR assay on genomic DNA. On the Illumina HiSeq System, the amplified TCR beta libraries were sequenced as 87-base-pair reads. In the original analysis: In a later analysis, tens of millions of unique TCR beta chains were counted across the roughly 670 repertoires, and around 11 million of these chains were shared by at least two donors. Raw reads were error-corrected and collapsed into unique sequences with a nearest-neighbor algorithm that merged closely related sequences to remove PCR and sequencing errors. To assign V, D and J gene segments, CDR3 sequences were aligned to IMGT reference sequences. For a sequence to be retained, a match of at least six nucleotides to both a V gene segment and a J gene segment was required. Rearrangements were classified as productive when the CDR3 lacked stop codons and remained in frame with V and J, and all other rearrangements were classified as non-productive. CDR3 was defined by IMGT convention, running from the second conserved V-encoded cysteine to the conserved J-encoded phenylalanine. The earlier analysis of a few hundred of the donors excluded sequences that lacked an unambiguous match to a single V gene segment. An earlier analysis of fewer than 650 of the donors classified V segments as functional when productive rearrangements were above 56.7% and as segregating when the standard deviation between donors was above 5%. To diagnose cytomegalovirus status from the catalog of TCR beta chain sequences, a statistical classification framework was built. A later analysis assigned V and J genes by comparing TCR nucleotide sequences with IMGT/GENE-DB human TR gene sequences. A later analysis assigned CDR3 sequences and most-parsimonious VDJ recombination scenarios with the TCRdist pipeline. In a later analysis, each TCR beta chain was defined by its CDR3 amino acid sequence together with its V-gene family, and reads lacking a unique V-gene family were excluded. A later analysis removed 600 or so highly shared, low-generation-probability nucleotide sequences to deal with suspected cross-contamination and a sequencing artifact. In a later analysis, a clonal expansion index was calculated for each public chain from normalized within-repertoire ranks of inferred template counts. Generation probabilities in a later analysis came from a VDJ recombination model fitted to out-of-frame rearrangements, and those results were checked against IGoR. Hypergeometric tests were used in a later analysis to score TCR-TCR, TCR-HLA and TCR-CMV co-occurrence, with a repertoire-size bias correction applied to the TCR pairs. A later analysis estimated false discovery rates by permuting HLA or CMV assignments 20 times. A later analysis grouped co-occurring TCRs with DBSCAN, adding TCRdist sequence similarity when clustering within HLA-allele-positive subsets. Co-occurrence clustering excluded repertoires with fewer than 30,000 or more than 120,000 public chains, plus five with anomalous nucleotide sharing. TCRdb stores this immuneACCESS table with in-frame sequences only. Part of the clones is absent; in the studies checked, under half of the shortfall reflects unresolved V genes, and no reason is known for the rest. That table gives V, J and clone size, and the DNA gave D and trimming. This sample gives about 280,000 clones in total; around nine tenths of them show up just once. The ten largest clones capture approximately 2.2% of the sample.

This entry is derived from a study of cytomegalovirus exposure and HLA in healthy donors (dated by TCRdb to the late 2010s). For context, the study as a whole: An earlier analysis of some 600 of the donors reported 276 Gb of sequence data and 100 million to 120 million unique TCR beta sequences obtained from about 179 million T cells. The genetic ancestry cluster associated with self-reported Caucasian donors included 81% of the roughly 380 genotyped donors. Every repertoire in the discovery cohort had been generated on one and the same sequencing platform. To decide whether each TCR beta V gene segment behaved as functional or pseudogenic, an earlier analysis of fewer than 750 of the donors relied on high-throughput TCR beta sequencing. Alongside the repertoire data, information on donor age, sex, ethnicity and CMV serostatus was compiled. The number of donors typed differed by locus, with roughly 620-630 for A, B, C, DRB1 and DQB1, about 500 for DQA1, 600 to 610 for DPA1, and some 440 for DPB1. A separate validation cohort of more than 100 different subjects was used in addition to the roughly 620-subject first cohort. To study patterns of TCR occurrence, a later analysis re-analyzed previously published TCR beta repertoires from just over 650 donors and added high-resolution HLA genotyping. High-throughput TCR immunosequencing, statistical association of individual TCRs with disease status, and machine learning were combined to predict cytomegalovirus infection status. Approximately 310 gigabases of sequencing data and tens of millions of unique TCR sequences were included in an early release covering roughly 600 HLA-typed donors. The study was designed to test whether signatures of past pathogen exposure could be identified by cataloging public T cell receptors. Rather than drawing on any new phenotypic data, the later analysis identified candidate immune exposures from TCR beta sequences and the way those sequences occurred across donors. The T cell repertoires of 550 to 850 subjects were profiled by immunosequencing and related to cytomegalovirus serostatus. Among a few hundred genotyped donors of the cohort, an average of around 240,000 unique TCR beta nucleotide sequences were sequenced per donor, roughly 20% of them non-productive. Both class I and class II loci were covered by HLA typing, at four-digit resolution. Genome-wide SNP genotypes for about 65% of the 666 donors were used in a later genetic analysis, which treated that subset as a discovery cohort. About five DR-DQ haplotypes were handled as single units for association and clustering because linkage in the cohort was strong.

Overall study results and their limits: Compared with equally common non-associated chains, HLA-associated TCR beta chains in a later analysis were more clonally expanded and had lower generation probabilities. In an earlier analysis of about 540 of the donors, most TCR beta V segments were observed in productive rearrangements about 87% or about 30% of the time, broadly matching IMGT annotations. For the cohort, immune exposure information was limited to CMV serostatus. The sequencing pipeline was judged likely to have produced a cluster of highly shared sequence variants as a technical artifact. In a later analysis, more than 15,000 TCR beta sequences were associated with specific HLA alleles at a false discovery rate of 0.05. In a later analysis, several top co-occurrence clusters were reported to appear linked to parvovirus B19, influenza, CMV and Epstein-Barr virus. According to a later genetic analysis, donors in an Asian-associated ancestry cluster had fewer N-insertions in productive TCRs than the approximately 700-donor mean. Because some donors lacked HLA typing at each locus, the association tests relied only on the typed subset. Because counts were too low, roughly 16 rarely observed V segments, including chromosome 9 orphons, were left out of the earlier analysis of roughly 600 of the donors. Because the 87-base-pair reads could not distinguish some IMGT-functional V segments, including TRBV6-2 and TRBV6-3, those segments were excluded. A further reported finding was that TCR beta sequences accurately predicted the HLA-A and HLA-B alleles for most subjects in the first cohort. Only TCR beta chains were sequenced in this cohort, and the absence of alpha or paired-chain data limited detectable features. In vitro tests confirmed that a few of the cytomegalovirus-associated TCR beta chains recognize cytomegalovirus antigens. V-gene and J-gene trimming of TCR beta chains was associated with a missense DCLRE1C variant in a later genetic analysis, and the association was replicated in an independent cohort. When HLA alleles, especially DR and DQ, strongly co-occurred, TCR associations were difficult to assign to individual alleles. In the study, 164 TCR beta chains were listed as associated with cytomegalovirus. The authors suggested that the approach could potentially be extended to other disease states and immunological phenotypes. Cytomegalovirus status was reported to be diagnosed by the classifier with high specificity and sensitivity in both the original and validation cohorts. Most TCR sequences were observed very rarely across donors, whereas some public TCRs were present in many individuals. Most CMV-associated TCR beta chains appeared to be HLA-restricted in a later analysis, and the HLA associations seemed to be driven largely by CMV exposure. Linkage disequilibrium might explain the correlated functional status among segregating V segments, but an unknown experimental factor could not be ruled out. Sequencing depth was assumed to be roughly uniform across donors in the presence/absence analyses, though that assumption may not hold. A later analysis found that TCR association rates varied across HLA loci, with DRB1 alleles showing the most associated TCRs and HLA-C alleles the fewest.

The germline V gene specifies SGHRS as CDR1 and YFSETQ as CDR2. The CDR3 runs 18 residues from the cysteine to the phenylalanine. Only the CDR3 DNA stays, 54 bases, in frame from base 1. Here V drops 4 bases and J drops 0 bases, and the junction holds 10 bases not matched to any gene. The cohort comprised 670 or so healthy bone marrow donors. All cohort members were sampled while nominally healthy, although unrecorded immune exposures were likely present. The donor was CMV seronegative and belonged to the group of over 350 seronegative cohort members. A peripheral blood sample was collected from each donor, and TCR beta sequencing was performed on peripheral blood mononuclear cells. Genomic DNA was extracted from the blood cell samples with the Qiagen DNeasy Blood Extraction Kit.

This TCR was sampled from a woman younger than 35 in good health and CMV-seronegative. The chain is made from TRBV5-1 and TRBJ2-7; 13 of the junction bases match TRBD2. What was sequenced was PBMCs. The CDR3: CASSPSPGLAGRSYEQYF. The DNA sequence reads TGCGCCAGCAGCCCTTCCCCGGGACTAGCGGGGCGCTCCTACGAGCAGTACTTC.